Described below is a single T cell receptor beta chain sequence and its context. In this sample, this clone turned up once. Its antigen is unknown. Base-call qualities are not available, and no considerably larger clone is one nucleotide away. The collaborating institutions used their own protocols to collect whole blood in K2EDTA tubes. For TCRbeta analysis, collaborators shipped samples in one of three forms: frozen whole blood, isolated PBMCs, or DNA extracted from either of those sample types. TCRbeta CDR3 regions were amplified from genomic DNA by means of the immunoSEQ Assay, a bias-controlled multiplex PCR. Under the source paper's analysis protocol: The number of nucleated cells in each sample was estimated by amplification of reference gene primers within the assay. To quantify the absolute abundance of each unique TCRbeta CDR3 rearrangement, sequence reads were collapsed and filtered. For each sample, productive Simpson clonality was calculated as the square root of Simpson's diversity index over productive rearrangements. In its TCRdb copy, this immuneACCESS table keeps in-frame sequences only and misses some clones. Where compared with another copy, unresolved V genes explain less than half of these, and the others have no known cause. Clone size and V and J calls were adopted from that table, with D and trimming inferred from the DNA. This sample has around 77,000 clones in its table, and about nine tenths of those were observed once. Of the sample, roughly 10% is held by the ten largest clones.

This specimen belongs to a study of blood T cell repertoires in COVID-19 (dated by TCRdb to 2018 to 2020). Background for the entire study: Collaborator samples came from the United States, Italy and Spain and covered acute and convalescent phases of COVID-19. The sample metadata nearly always contained a de-identified subject ID, COVID-19 status, age in years and sex. Samples came from the ongoing ImmuneRACE study (first 160 participants) plus 1,254 subjects from 6 global collaborators. HLA class I and class II types, where available, came from metadata supplied by the sample provider rather than from assay-based typing. The material from the prospective study consisted of cDNA or gDNA derived from T cells, B-cell-depleted T cells, or PBMCs. A freely available public database, intended as a resource for researchers studying the immune response to SARS-CoV-2, is where the repertoires were released. The dataset comprised deeply sampled blood TCRbeta repertoires from subjects exposed to, actively infected with, or recovered from COVID-19. The research as a whole found: The amount of clinical and demographic metadata varied by source and participant and was provided uncurated.

Reading the germline V gene gives CDR1 SGHRS and CDR2 YFSETQ. Measured from the cysteine to the phenylalanine, the CDR3 is 13 residues long. The sequence is cut down to CDR3 DNA, 39 bases in frame from base 1. V lost 5 bases and J lost 1 base; the stretch between them is 10 bases long. The sequenced sample was peripheral blood. This chain is built from TRBV5-1 and TRBJ2-7; the D gene is possibly TRBD2, with 5 bases matching. The TCR comes from a man between 65 and 85 years old with active or convalescent COVID-19. The CDR3 reads as follows: CASRWSGSYEQYF. The nucleotide sequence is given as TGCGCCAGCAGATGGAGCGGATCCTACGAGCAGTACTTC.